The rows below give T cell receptor beta chains drawn from one sample of a study of T cell responses to AZD1222 COVID-19 vaccine. Profiled with immunoSEQ multiplex PCR; TCRdb holds only in-frame clones, not every one. The sample shows 75,000 to 100,000 clones, around 89% of them seen only once. The source material was peripheral blood, sampled on day 0 of AZD1222 vaccination. The source is an adult in good health. CDR3s include the opening cysteine and the closing phenylalanine or tryptophan. The order of the fields is clone size, V gene, J gene, D gene, CDR3 protein, CDR3 DNA. A D gene is named only where the DNA matches it firmly. Expanded clones get a size class; other rows say once, few or many, or leave the size out.

NA	TRBV4-2	TRBJ1-3	TRBD1	CASSQDGQGLRSGNTIYF	TGTGCCAGCAGCCAAGACGGACAGGGGTTGCGCTCTGGAAACACCATATATTTT
NA	TRBV13	TRBJ2-5	NA	CASSLKMGGHQETQYF	TGTGCCAGCAGCTTAAAGATGGGGGGGCACCAAGAGACCCAGTACTTC
NA	TRBV6-5	TRBJ1-1	NA	CASSYTGGDTEAFF	TGTGCCAGCAGTTACACGGGAGGGGACACTGAAGCTTTCTTT
few	TRBV5-1	TRBJ2-7	NA	CASSLVGADEQYF	TGCGCCAGCAGCTTGGTAGGGGCCGACGAGCAGTACTTC
NA	TRBV29-1	TRBJ2-7	TRBD2	CSVERGFEQYF	TGCAGCGTTGAGCGGGGGTTTGAACAGTACTTC
NA	TRBV9	TRBJ1-1	TRBD1	CASSLTGATNTEAFF	TGTGCCAGCAGCCTAACAGGGGCCACGAACACTGAAGCTTTCTTT
NA	TRBV10-3	TRBJ1-2	NA	CAIASGSPAGNYGYTF	TGTGCCATCGCATCGGGCAGTCCAGCGGGGAACTATGGCTACACCTTC
NA	TRBV3-1/TRBV3-2	TRBJ1-2	NA	CASSLQGPYGYTF	TGTGCCAGCAGCCTACAGGGCCCCTATGGCTACACCTTC
NA	TRBV7-3	TRBJ2-2	NA	CASSFFGTGELFF	TGTGCCAGCAGCTTTTTTGGAACCGGGGAGCTGTTTTTT
NA	TRBV30	TRBJ1-6	NA	CAWSRVNWDSPLHF	TGTGCCTGGAGTCGGGTAAATTGGGATTCACCCCTCCACTTT
few	TRBV30	TRBJ1-2	NA	CAWSWGNYGYTF	TGTGCCTGGAGTTGGGGGAACTATGGCTACACCTTC
NA	TRBV27	TRBJ1-2	TRBD1	CASSLSLLQGGYTF	TGTGCCAGCAGTTTATCGTTACTACAGGGGGGCTACACCTTC
NA	TRBV27	TRBJ1-1	TRBD1	CASSLSRQGGLNTEAFF	TGTGCCAGCAGTTTATCAAGACAGGGTGGGTTGAACACTGAAGCTTTCTTT
NA	TRBV2	TRBJ2-7	TRBD2	CASTRLANLYEQYF	TGTGCCAGCACAAGACTAGCGAACCTCTACGAGCAGTACTTC
NA	TRBV3-1/TRBV3-2	TRBJ1-3	NA	CASSLGHKGNTIYF	TGTGCCAGCAGCCTAGGACACAAAGGAAACACCATATATTTT
NA	TRBV19	TRBJ1-2	NA	CASKENRGALYGYTF	TGTGCCAGTAAGGAAAACCGGGGGGCTCTCTATGGCTACACCTTC
NA	TRBV18	TRBJ1-5	TRBD1	CASSPPSGGHQPQHF	TGTGCCAGCTCACCACCCTCAGGGGGTCATCAGCCCCAGCATTTT
NA	TRBV6-5	TRBJ2-1	TRBD2	CASRKRDARDEQFF	TGTGCCAGCCGGAAGCGGGATGCTCGGGATGAGCAGTTCTTC
few	TRBV2	TRBJ1-6	NA	CASSDGRLGYNSPLHF	TGTGCCAGCAGTGACGGACGGCTCGGGTATAATTCACCCCTCCACTTT
NA	TRBV20-1	TRBJ1-1	NA	CSAGGESEAFF	TGCAGTGCCGGGGGCGAATCGGAAGCTTTCTTT
NA	TRBV28	TRBJ2-1	TRBD2	CASSLFLQGLDNYNEQFF	TGTGCCAGCAGTTTATTTTTGCAGGGACTAGACAACTACAATGAGCAGTTCTTC
NA	TRBV5-1	TRBJ2-5	NA	CASSLLETQYF	TGCGCCAGCAGCTTGTTAGAGACCCAGTACTTC
NA	TRBV7-3	TRBJ2-3	TRBD2	CASSKLAGYADTQYF	TGTGCCAGCAGCAAACTAGCGGGTTATGCAGATACGCAGTATTTT
NA	TRBV7-9	TRBJ1-5	NA	CASNREHQPQHF	TGTGCCAGCAACCGCGAACATCAGCCCCAGCATTTT
once	TRBV7-9	TRBJ1-1	TRBD1	CASSFQGGHTEAFF	TGTGCCAGCAGCTTTCAGGGGGGTCACACTGAAGCTTTCTTT
NA	TRBV5-4	TRBJ1-6	TRBD1	CASSFEGRQGRSPLHF	TGTGCCAGCAGCTTTGAGGGTAGACAGGGTAGATCACCCCTCCACTTT
NA	TRBV7-8	TRBJ1-5	NA	CASSLEKAALDQPQHF	TGTGCCAGCAGCTTAGAGAAGGCGGCCCTCGACCAGCCCCAGCATTTT
NA	TRBV7-8	TRBJ1-6	NA	CASSLAVGASYNSPLHF	TGTGCCAGCAGCTTAGCGGTCGGGGCCTCCTATAATTCACCCCTCCACTTT
NA	TRBV6-2/TRBV6-3	TRBJ2-1	TRBD2	CASSLAGGPVYNEQFF	TGTGCCAGCAGCCTAGCGGGAGGGCCGGTGTACAATGAGCAGTTCTTC
NA	TRBV28	TRBJ1-1	TRBD1	CASRTGGEGDTEAFF	TGTGCCAGCCGGACAGGGGGCGAGGGCGACACTGAAGCTTTCTTT